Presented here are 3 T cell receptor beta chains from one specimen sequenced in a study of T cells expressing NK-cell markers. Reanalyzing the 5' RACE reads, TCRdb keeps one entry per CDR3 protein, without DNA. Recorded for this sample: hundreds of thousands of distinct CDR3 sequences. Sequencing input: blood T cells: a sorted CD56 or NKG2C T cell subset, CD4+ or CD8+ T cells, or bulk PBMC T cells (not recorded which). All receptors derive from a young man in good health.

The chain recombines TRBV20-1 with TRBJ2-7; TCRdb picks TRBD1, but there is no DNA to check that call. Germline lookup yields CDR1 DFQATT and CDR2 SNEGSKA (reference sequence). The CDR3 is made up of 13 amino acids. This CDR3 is CSASPSGRTEQYF.

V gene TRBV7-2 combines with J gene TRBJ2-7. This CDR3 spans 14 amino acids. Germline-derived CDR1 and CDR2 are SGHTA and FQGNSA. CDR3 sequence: CASSFGQWNYEQYF.

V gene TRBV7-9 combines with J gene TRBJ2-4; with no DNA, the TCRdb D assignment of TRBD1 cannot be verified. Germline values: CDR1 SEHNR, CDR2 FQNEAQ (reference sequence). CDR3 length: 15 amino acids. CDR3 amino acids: CASSPAGTVKNIQYF.